Listed here are 26 T cell receptor beta chains from one sample, sequenced in a study of CD8+CD57+ T cells in acquired aplastic anemia. All sequencing subjects had displayed CD8+CD57+ cell expansion on flow cytometry. TCR beta VDJ and CDR3 were profiled, and genomic DNA was the template. TCRdb independently ran MiXCR on the reads; one entry per CDR3 protein. Of about 200,000 distinct CDR3 sequences in the sample, around 50% were seen once. The sample was sorted CD4+, CD8+, or CD8+CD57+ T cells (not recorded which) from PBMCs. The origin of the receptors is a human donor with aplastic anemia.

This chain uses TRBV12-3 or TRBV12-4 with TRBJ1-1, with D unclear. This CDR3 region has 12 residues. Trimming pared 5 bases from V and 5 bases from J, leaving 9 bases between. CDR3 residues: CASSPRVTEAFF. CDR3 in DNA: TGTGCCAGCAGTCCAAGGGTGACTGAAGCTTTCTTT.

In its sample, this clonotype was seen many times. This chain links TRBV5-1 with TRBJ1-6, with 7 bases fitting TRBD1. The V segment lost 4 bases and the J segment 7 bases; nucleotides outside the gene matches: 11. This CDR3 comprises 16 residues. The germline V gene has CDR1 SGHRS and CDR2 YFSETQ. The CDR3 DNA sequence: TGCGCCAGCAGCAAAATCCCGGGACAGTCAAATTCACCCCTCCACTTT. Residues: CASSKIPGQSNSPLHF.

This clonotype was observed at least ten times. The chain employs TRBV20-1 and TRBJ2-5; perhaps D is TRBD1 or TRBD2 (5 bases each). Looked up from germline, CDR1 is DFQATT and CDR2 is SNEGSKA (reference sequence). This CDR3 contains 15 residues. The V gene lost 3 bases and the J gene lost 3 bases, with 17 bases spanning the gap. In DNA form, the CDR3 reads TGCAGTGCTAGGACAGTCAGAGGGAATAAAGAGACCCAGTACTTC. Translating gives CSARTVRGNKETQYF.

This chain connects TRBV6-5 to TRBJ1-4, with D tentatively TRBD1 (5 bases). V was cut by 7 bases and J by 0 bases, with 24 bases left in between. Germline V gives CDR1 MNHEY, CDR2 SVGAGI. The CDR3 is 19 amino acids. DNA of the CDR3: TGTGCCAGCAATCGGGACGGGGGTAAGGGGAGGACAACTAATGAAAAACTGTTTTTT. Protein sequence: CASNRDGGKGRTTNEKLFF.

J is TRBJ2-7 and V is TRBV2; D ambiguous. V lost 6 bases and J lost 6, with 9 bases in between. The CDR3 runs 11 residues. CDR1 is SNHLY and CDR2 is FYNNEI in the germline V gene. The CDR3 bases are TGTGCCAGCAGCCTCACGGGCGAGCAGTACTTC. Its translation: CASSLTGEQYF.

This sequence joins TRBV29-1 and TRBJ2-7; possibly TRBD2 for D (6 bases). CDR1 is SQVTM and CDR2 is ANQGSEA in the germline V gene. V lost 1 base to trimming and J lost 9 bases, with 10 bases between them. CDR3 length equals 11 residues. This chain's CDR3 is CSVEGTEGQYV. The CDR3 bases are TGCAGCGTTGAAGGGACGGAGGGGCAGTACGTC.

As concerns this clonotype: At one end, the junction sequence differs from germline, possibly due to a read error. V usage is TRBV15 and J usage is TRBJ2-1; D remains unclear. CDR3 length: 15 residues. Germline CDR1 and CDR2: LNHNV and YYDKDF (reference sequence). CDR3 bases: TGTGCCACCAGCAGAGATCGGGCTACTGGGAATGAGCAGTCCTTC. Protein sequence: CATSRDRATGNEQSF.

The rearrangement links TRBV25-1 to TRBJ2-6; D unresolved. The germline gives CDR1 MGHDK, CDR2 SYGVNS. The CDR3 length is 17 residues. V was pared by 4 bases and J by 0 bases, with 13 bases between. The CDR3 DNA is TGTGCCAGCAGTGGTCGGACCCTTGGCTCTGGGGCCAACGTCCTGACTTTC. It specifies CASSGRTLGSGANVLTF.

The sample holds a few counts of this clonotype. V gene TRBV28 combines with J gene TRBJ1-1; 12 bases agree with TRBD1. Germline CDR1 is MDHEN and CDR2 is SYDVKM. The CDR3 runs 15 residues. Germline trimming cut 0 bases from V and 8 bases from J; bases unmatched to any gene: 4. The CDR3 loop is CASSLWGTGGAEAFF. The CDR3 nucleotides read TGTGCCAGCAGTTTATGGGGGACAGGGGGCGCGGAAGCTTTCTTT. The whole variable domain, filled in from reference TRBV28 and TRBJ1-1, reads DVKVTQSSRYLVKRTGEKVFLECVQDMDHENMFWYRQDPGLGLRLIYFSYDVKMKEKGDIPEGYSVSREKKERFSLILESASTNQTSMYLCASSLWGTGGAEAFFGQGTRLTVV.

The table lists this clonotype with many counts. V and J are TRBV20-1 and TRBJ1-2; D is uncertain. Trimming stripped 0 bases from V and 5 bases from J, with 10 bases between. Germline V gene sequence: CDR1 DFQATT, CDR2 SNEGSKA (reference sequence). The CDR3 has 13 amino acids. CDR3 sequence (DNA): TGCAGTGCTAGAGATGGGCAGCCATATGGCTACACCTTC. Its protein product is CSARDGQPYGYTF.

The V call is TRBV19, the J call TRBJ1-2; tentatively, D is TRBD1 (5 bases). Germline values: CDR1 LNHDA, CDR2 SQIVND (reference sequence). V was shortened by 3 bases and J by 3 bases, with 14 bases between the two germline ends. The CDR3 runs 15 residues. The CDR3 protein is CASSISSTVHYGYTF. The CDR3 DNA is TGTGCCAGTAGTATTTCCTCGACAGTCCACTATGGCTACACCTTC.

The chain joins TRBV29-1 to TRBJ1-5; maybe TRBD1 (5 bases). The V and J ends lost 4 bases and 2 bases respectively, with 15 bases between them. The CDR3 runs to 15 residues. Germline V CDR1 and CDR2: SQVTM, ANQGSEA. The CDR3 sequence: CSVGDGLLGNQPQHF. In DNA, the CDR3 is TGCAGCGTTGGGGACGGACTCCTCGGCAATCAGCCCCAGCATTTT.

On this clonotype: Since the CDR3 does not end with the conserved phenylalanine or tryptophan, this likely comes from a read error. The V gene is TRBV3-1, the J gene TRBJ2-7; D gene uncertain. Trimming took 4 bases from V and 2 from J, leaving 12 bases between them. The CDR3 length is 14 residues. Germline V gene lookup returns CDR1 LGHDT and CDR2 YNNKEL (reference sequence). CDR3 nucleotides: TGTGCCAGCAGCCCCCTTACTGTAGCCTACGAGCAGTACCTC. It is translated as CASSPLTVAYEQYL.

With respect to this clonotype: This likely comes from a read error, as the CDR3 has no conserved phenylalanine or tryptophan at its end. No DNA is shown, since the ends of the CDR3 on it are uncertain; the CDR3 is the one TCRdb lists. CDR3 region: CASIPGDSPSPTSST. The chain is built from TRBV6-6 and TRBJ2-7; the table's D call TRBD1 went unverified against the DNA. Germline V gene sequence: CDR1 MNHNY, CDR2 SVGAGI (reference sequence). The CDR3 is 15 amino acids in total, end residues counted.

This clonotype was found many times. The CDR3 loop reads CSVEAGGGGDEQYF. CDR3 DNA: TGCAGCGTTGAAGCGGGAGGAGGCGGGGACGAGCAGTACTTC. This chain joins TRBV29-1 and TRBJ2-7; 7 bases fit TRBD2. Germline V gene sequence: CDR1 SQVTM, CDR2 ANQGSEA. V was pared by 1 base and J by 5 bases, with 8 bases of the junction left unmatched. CDR3 size: 14 residues.

This clonotype was detected ten times or more. The J gene is TRBJ1-6, the V gene TRBV19, with TRBD1 as a possible D gene (5 bases). The CDR3 contains 16 residues. V dropped 1 base and J dropped 7 bases, with 14 bases sitting between them. The germline gives CDR1 LNHDA, CDR2 SQIVND (reference sequence). DNA of the CDR3: TGTGCCAGTAGTATAGGAGAGGGGTTGGCGAATTCACCCCTCCACTTT. This encodes CASSIGEGLANSPLHF.

There are many counts of this clonotype. The chain combines TRBV5-1 with TRBJ1-1; weak D call: TRBD1 (5 bases). The V end was cut by 4 bases, the J end by 3 bases, with 13 bases between. This CDR3 region has 14 residues. The germline gives CDR1 SGHRS, CDR2 YFSETQ. The CDR3 region has the DNA TGCGCCAGCAGCGGTGGGCCGGGGGACACTGAAGCTTTCTTT. Protein product: CASSGGPGDTEAFF.

CDR3 sequence (DNA): TGCGCCAGCAGCTTTTCGATCTCGGCGGGGAAAGAAAATGAGCAGTTCTTC. It is translated as CASSFSISAGKENEQFF. The chain joins TRBV5-1 to TRBJ2-1; possibly TRBD2 for D (6 bases). Deletions cut 2 bases from V and 7 bases from J, with 22 bases between. This CDR3 spans 17 amino acids. Looked up from germline, CDR1 is SGHRS and CDR2 is YFSETQ.

This clonotype was recorded at least ten times. The chain links TRBV9 to TRBJ1-6; 8 bases line up with TRBD1. CDR3 size: 15 residues. Per germline, CDR1 SGDLS and CDR2 YYNGEE. J gave up 8 bases and V 2 bases, and 6 bases lay outside the gene matches. CDR3 in amino acids: CASSVWTGNDSPLHF. CDR3 nucleotides: TGTGCCAGCAGCGTCTGGACAGGGAACGATTCACCCCTCCACTTT. The variable domain in full, with the rest retrieved from reference TRBV9 and TRBJ1-6, is DSGVTQTPKHLITATGQRVTLRCSPRSGDLSVYWYQQSLDQGLQFLIQYYNGEERAKGNILERFSAQQFPDLHSELNLSSLELGDSALYFCASSVWTGNDSPLHFGNGTRLTVT.

The V call is TRBV27, the J call TRBJ2-5; D call uncertain. Germline assignment: CDR1 MNHEY and CDR2 SMNVEV (reference sequence). The CDR3 loop spans 11 amino acids. V was trimmed by 10 bases and J by 5 bases, leaving 11 bases between them. The CDR3 DNA sequence: TGTGCCACCAAAGCCCGGGAGACCCAGTACTTC. Amino acid sequence: CATKARETQYF.

The chain uses TRBV30 and TRBJ2-1; 9 bases map to TRBD1. Germline V gene sequence: CDR1 GTSNPN, CDR2 SVGIG (reference sequence). This CDR3 has 14 amino acids. The junction had 3 bases not matched to a gene; V was cut back by 3 bases and J by 3 bases. As DNA, the CDR3 is TGTGCCTGGAGGGGACAGGGCCACTACAATGAGCAGTTCTTC. As protein: CAWRGQGHYNEQFF.

CDR3 in amino acids: CATSDLGLAGTGELFF. As DNA, the CDR3 is TGTGCCACCAGTGATCTTGGACTAGCTGGCACCGGGGAGCTGTTTTTT. The chain links TRBV24-1 to TRBJ2-2; the match to TRBD2 covers 8 bases. The CDR3 runs 16 residues. Unmatched junction bases numbered 6, after V lost 3 bases and J lost 4 bases. CDR1 KGHDR and CDR2 SFDVKD come from the germline V gene.

The chain carries TRBV7-3 and TRBJ2-5, with 9 bases lining up with TRBD2. The DNA end is a closer match to TRBJ2-1, so the J assignment may be wrong. CDR3 length equals 15 residues. The germline V gene encodes CDR1 SGHTA and CDR2 FQGTGA. DNA of the CDR3: TGTGCCAGCAGCTTAGAGTCTAGCGGGAACAATGAGCAGTTCTTC. It encodes CASSLESSGNNEQFF.

V and J are TRBV5-1 and TRBJ2-1, with TRBD2 matching 9 bases. The ends lost 1 base at V and 5 bases at J; junction bases unmatched: 4. The CDR3 has 15 residues. In germline, CDR1 is SGHRS, CDR2 YFSETQ. CDR3 protein: CASSLLLAGHNEQFF. The CDR3 region has the DNA TGCGCCAGCAGCTTGCTGCTAGCGGGGCACAATGAGCAGTTCTTC.

The chain carries TRBV19 and TRBJ2-3; D is perhaps TRBD1 (5 bases). The CDR3 runs to 15 residues. V shed 6 bases and J shed 1 base, with 14 bases lying between them. Looked up from germline, CDR1 is LNHDA and CDR2 is SQIVND (reference sequence). CDR3: CASRLSTTGTDTQYF. For the CDR3, the DNA is TGTGCCAGTAGGCTAAGCACGACAGGCACAGATACGCAGTATTTT.

The chain combines TRBV3-1 with TRBJ1-3, with no clear D. The germline CDR1 and CDR2 sequences are LGHDT and YNNKEL (reference sequence). V was shortened by 3 bases and J by 0 bases, with 9 bases between the two germline ends. The CDR3 is 15 amino acids. The CDR3 region has the DNA TGTGCCAGCAGCCACGGAACTGACTCTGGAAACACCATATATTTT. Translation gives CASSHGTDSGNTIYF.